What follows are 29 T cell receptor beta chains derived from one specimen sequenced in a study of shared clonotypes between healthy human individuals. The repertoire was sequenced with immunoSEQ multiplex PCR; TCRdb's copy has only in-frame clones and lacks some. The sample consists of approximately 350,000 clones, roughly 96% of them appearing once. Sequencing was carried out using memory CD8+ T cells sorted from blood. Noted subset: CD45RO+ cells pooled with CCR7-negative TemRA cells. The receptors here all came from a man aged 25-45 years in good health.

The genes are TRBV6-5 and TRBJ2-7, with D possibly matching TRBD2 (6 bases). CDR3 length: 15 residues. Trimming shortened V by 2 bases and J by 2 bases, and 13 bases separated the two germline ends. CDR1 is MNHEY, CDR2 SVGAGI, per germline. CDR3 amino acids: CASSYRGTVTYEQYF. The CDR3 nucleotides read TGTGCCAGCAGTTACCGGGGGACGGTTACCTACGAGCAGTACTTC.

V gene TRBV28 combines with J gene TRBJ2-5, with 9 positions matching TRBD1. The germline V gene has CDR1 MDHEN and CDR2 SYDVKM. The CDR3 runs to 15 residues. V lost 5 bases, J lost 6 bases, and 10 bases stayed unmatched. CDR3 amino acids: CASSTNRGRTKTQYF. CDR3 nucleotide sequence: TGTGCCAGCAGTACCAACAGGGGGCGGACTAAGACCCAGTACTTC.

This chain uses TRBV28 with TRBJ1-3; D call uncertain. This CDR3 contains 14 residues. CDR1 and CDR2 from the germline V gene are MDHEN and SYDVKM. V gave up 5 bases and J gave up 2 bases, with 10 bases separating them. The DNA for the CDR3 is TGTGCCAGCAGTAAAAGGCCTGCTGGAAACACCATATATTTT. It encodes CASSKRPAGNTIYF.

V and J are TRBV2 and TRBJ1-2; D remains unclear. This CDR3 has 17 amino acids. The V gene's germline CDR1 is SNHLY and CDR2 FYNNEI. V shed 1 base and J shed 4 bases, with 19 bases lying between them. The CDR3 is CASSEERRGGRFYGYTF. CDR3 in DNA: TGTGCCAGCAGTGAAGAACGGCGTGGAGGGAGGTTCTATGGCTACACCTTC.

For this clone: The same CDR3 can be traced to other DNA sequences in this sample. The gene calls are TRBV30 and TRBJ2-2, with D unresolved. Trimming shortened V by 0 bases and J by 1 base, and 3 bases separated the two germline ends. CDR1 and CDR2 from the germline V gene are GTSNPN and SVGIG (reference sequence). The CDR3 has 13 residues. CDR3 loop: CAWSVQNTGELFF. CDR3 nucleotides: TGTGCCTGGAGTGTTCAGAACACCGGGGAGCTGTTTTTT.

The chain couples TRBV19 to TRBJ2-1; no definite D call. Trimming took 3 bases from V and 5 from J, leaving 14 bases between them. From germline, CDR1 is LNHDA and CDR2 SQIVND (reference sequence). This CDR3 is built from 15 residues. The CDR3 region has the DNA TGTGCCAGTAGTATCCCCCCTGGCGGAAACAATGAGCAGTTCTTC. Its protein product is CASSIPPGGNNEQFF.

The gene calls are TRBV6-5 and TRBJ1-4, with 9 bases lining up with TRBD1. V shed 6 bases and J 8 bases; nucleotides not matched to a gene: 7. This CDR3 comprises 14 residues. CDR1 and CDR2 from the germline V gene are MNHEY and SVGAGI. CDR3 nucleotides: TGTGCCAGCAGCTCTAGGACAGGGGCGGAAAAACTGTTTTTT. This translates into CASSSRTGAEKLFF.

The chain has TRBV11-2 and TRBJ2-3, with D maybe TRBD2 (5 bases). Germline lookup yields CDR1 SGHAT and CDR2 FQNNGV. This CDR3 has 15 residues. V was shortened by 5 bases and J by 0 bases, with 12 bases between the two germline ends. CDR3 region: CASSPFSGSTDTQYF. Written as DNA, the CDR3 is TGTGCCAGCAGCCCTTTCAGCGGTAGCACAGATACGCAGTATTTT.

V usage is TRBV4-1 and J usage is TRBJ2-5; 10 bases agree with TRBD2. CDR1 is MGHRA and CDR2 is YSYEKL in the germline V gene. V lost 0 bases to trimming and J lost 4 bases; unmatched junction nucleotides: 8. The CDR3 totals 17 residues. CDR3: CASSQDYLAGVPETQYF. As DNA, the CDR3 is TGCGCCAGCAGCCAAGATTACCTAGCGGGAGTTCCAGAGACCCAGTACTTC.

The chain is built from TRBV11-2 and TRBJ2-7; D is unclear. The CDR3 is made up of 13 amino acids. CDR1 is SGHAT, CDR2 FQNNGV, per germline. Trimming removed 3 bases from V and 3 bases from J, with 9 bases in between. This CDR3 reads CASSFRRVYEQYF. The CDR3 coding sequence is TGTGCCAGCAGCTTCAGACGGGTCTACGAGCAGTACTTC.

With regard to this clone: The DNA is omitted, as the CDR3 cannot be located on it reliably, and the CDR3 follows TCRdb's listing. The chain recombines TRBV21-1 with TRBJ2-5; the listed D gene, TRBD1, was not tested against the DNA. TRBV21-1 is annotated as a pseudogene. The CDR3 is 19 amino acids long, termini counted. The chain's CDR3 is CASSKVIIFVGQGSETQYF.

CDR3 amino acids: CASSPYGDNEQFF. The CDR3 DNA follows: TGTGCCAGCAGCCCCTACGGGGACAATGAGCAGTTCTTC. The gene calls are TRBV28 and TRBJ2-1; maybe TRBD2 (5 bases). Germline-derived CDR1 and CDR2 are MDHEN and SYDVKM. This CDR3 contains 13 residues. V lost 6 bases and J 5 bases, leaving 11 bases between the germline ends.

The V gene is TRBV29-1, the J gene TRBJ1-1; D is unclear. The germline V gene encodes CDR1 SQVTM and CDR2 ANQGSEA. This CDR3 has 9 amino acids. The V end was cut by 5 bases, the J end by 10 bases, with 8 bases between. The CDR3 protein is CSVQPRAFF. The DNA for the CDR3 is TGCAGCGTTCAGCCACGAGCTTTCTTT.

A note on this clone: The same CDR3 can be traced to other DNA sequences in this sample. This chain connects TRBV28 to TRBJ1-3; D is ambiguous. The V end lost 2 bases, the J end lost 7 bases, and 3 bases lay between the germline ends. Per germline, CDR1 MDHEN and CDR2 SYDVKM. The CDR3 is 11 amino acids. The CDR3 is CASSLLNTIYF. The CDR3 coding sequence is TGTGCCAGCAGTTTACTGAACACCATATATTTT.

The V and J genes are TRBV5-4 and TRBJ2-7; D is uncertain. V was trimmed by 4 bases and J by 3 bases, leaving 14 bases between them. CDR1 and CDR2 (germline): SGHNT, YYREEE (reference sequence). The CDR3 runs to 14 residues. Written as DNA, the CDR3 is TGTGCCAGCAGCCCCGCAGGAGTCCACTACGAGCAGTACTTC. It is translated as CASSPAGVHYEQYF. Together with reference TRBV5-4 and TRBJ2-7, the CDR3 gives the full variable domain: ETGVTQSPTHLIKTRGQQVTLRCSSQSGHNTVSWYQQALGQGPQFIFQYYREEENGRGNFPPRFSGLQFPNYSSELNVNALELDDSALYLCASSPAGVHYEQYFGPGTRLTVT.

The V gene is TRBV5-6, the J gene TRBJ1-1; D is ambiguous. V was trimmed by 4 bases and J by 3 bases, leaving 10 bases between them. Germline V gives CDR1 SGHDT, CDR2 YYEEEE. The CDR3 totals 13 residues. This CDR3 reads CASSPDGDTEAFF. The DNA of the CDR3 is TGTGCCAGCAGCCCGGACGGGGACACTGAAGCTTTCTTT.

The chain uses TRBV6-1 and TRBJ1-2; D gene unclear. This CDR3 comprises 11 residues. V was clipped by 5 bases and J by 4 bases, with 5 bases between them. Germline V gives CDR1 MNHNS, CDR2 SASEGT. This chain's CDR3 is CASSQPYGYTF. CDR3 sequence (DNA): TGTGCCAGCAGTCAACCCTATGGCTACACCTTC.

This clone was counted a few times. The chain joins TRBV13 to TRBJ2-7; 7 bases are a match to TRBD1. This CDR3 is built from 14 residues. CDR1 and CDR2 from the germline V gene are PRHDT and FYEKMQ (reference sequence). The junction had 9 bases not matched to a gene; V was cut back by 5 bases and J by 5 bases. The CDR3 region has the DNA TGTGCCAGCAGCGTATCCCCCAGGGGGAACGAGCAGTACTTC. It is translated as CASSVSPRGNEQYF.

The V and J genes are TRBV29-1 and TRBJ2-5; weak D call: TRBD2 (6 bases). Germline CDR1 is SQVTM and CDR2 is ANQGSEA. The CDR3 is made up of 14 amino acids. Trimming took 4 bases from V and 2 from J, leaving 14 bases between them. The CDR3 DNA is TGCAGCGTTGTAGCGGTAGGCAGACAAGAGACCCAGTACTTC. This sequence encodes CSVVAVGRQETQYF. The variable domain in full, with the rest retrieved from reference TRBV29-1 and TRBJ2-5, is SAVISQKPSRDICQRGTSLTIQCQVDSQVTMMFWYRQQPGQSLTLIATANQGSEATYESGFVIDKFPISRPNLTFSTLTVSNMSPEDSSIYLCSVVAVGRQETQYFGPGTRLLVL.

The genes are TRBV7-9 and TRBJ2-5; D gene uncertain. Per the germline V gene, CDR1 is SEHNR and CDR2 is FQNEAQ (reference sequence). The CDR3 covers 12 residues. Trimming took off 7 bases at V and 4 bases at J, with 10 bases between the two ends. CDR3: CASKGWSETQYF. CDR3 nucleotides: TGTGCCAGCAAAGGGTGGTCAGAGACCCAGTACTTC.

The chain uses TRBV11-3 and TRBJ2-7; 13 positions match TRBD2. Germline lookup yields CDR1 SGHNT and CDR2 YENEEA. V dropped 5 bases and J dropped 0; count of bases not matched to a gene: 1. The CDR3 runs to 15 residues. The CDR3 protein is CASSTSGRASYEQYF. CDR3 DNA sequence: TGTGCCAGCAGCACTAGCGGGAGGGCCTCCTACGAGCAGTACTTC.

The chain combines TRBV6-6 with TRBJ2-5; TRBD1 is a possible D gene (5 bases). The germline CDR1 and CDR2 sequences are MNHNY and SVGAGI (reference sequence). Trimming pared 8 bases from V and 0 bases from J, leaving 16 bases between. The CDR3 contains 15 residues. CDR3 protein: CASLRQLLYQETQYF. CDR3 DNA sequence: TGTGCCAGCCTAAGACAGTTACTGTACCAAGAGACCCAGTACTTC.

The chain combines TRBV7-9 with TRBJ2-3; TRBD2 matches at 8 bases. Germline CDR1 SEHNR, CDR2 FQNEAQ (reference sequence). The J segment lost 4 bases and the V segment lost 3 bases, leaving 3 bases of the junction unmatched. CDR3 length: 14 amino acids. Here the CDR3 DNA reads TGTGCCAGCAGCTTTACGGGAGGGCCAGATACGCAGTATTTT. This codes for CASSFTGGPDTQYF.

J is TRBJ2-2 and V is TRBV7-3, with D unresolved. V lost 5 bases and J 1 base, leaving 5 bases between the germline ends. From germline, CDR1 is SGHTA and CDR2 FQGTGA. The CDR3 runs to 13 residues. The DNA for the CDR3 is TGTGCCAGCAGCCAACAGAACACCGGGGAGCTGTTTTTT. Its protein is CASSQQNTGELFF. Variable domain in full (rest from reference TRBV7-3 and TRBJ2-2): GAGVSQTPSNKVTEKGKYVELRCDPISGHTALYWYRQSLGQGPEFLIYFQGTGAADDSGLPNDRFFAVRPEGSVSTLKIQRTERGDSAVYLCASSQQNTGELFFGEGSRLTVL.

V usage is TRBV7-9 and J usage is TRBJ1-2; 7 nucleotides line up with TRBD1. CDR1 SEHNR and CDR2 FQNEAQ come from the germline V gene (reference sequence). The CDR3 sequence is 13 residues long. With V trimmed by 1 base and J by 8 bases, 4 bases remained unmatched. This CDR3 is CASSLEGTDGYTF. CDR3 sequence (DNA): TGTGCCAGCAGCTTAGAAGGGACAGACGGCTACACCTTC.

The chain uses TRBV27 and TRBJ1-1, with D possibly matching TRBD1 (5 bases). Trimming left V 2 bases short and J 3 bases short, with 13 bases between. This CDR3 spans 15 amino acids. Germline CDR1 reads MNHEY; CDR2 reads SMNVEV (reference sequence). The CDR3 region is CASSLRGRGDTEAFF. The CDR3 nucleotides read TGTGCCAGCAGTTTACGGGGGAGAGGGGACACTGAAGCTTTCTTT.

In DNA, the CDR3 is TGTGCCAGCAGTTATCTTAATCAGCCCCAGCATTTT. Amino acids: CASSYLNQPQHF. The J gene is TRBJ1-5, the V gene TRBV6-5; no firm D call. Germline V gene sequence: CDR1 MNHEY, CDR2 SVGAGI. Between the trimmed V and J ends, which lost 3 bases and 4 bases, there was a span of 4 bases. CDR3 length: 12 residues.

The V gene is TRBV2, the J gene TRBJ2-7, with 9 bases lining up with TRBD2. The germline CDR1 and CDR2 sequences are SNHLY and FYNNEI. This CDR3 has 15 amino acids. V dropped 7 bases and J dropped 0; count of bases not matched to a gene: 7. DNA of the CDR3: TGTGCCAGCAAGAGCCTAGCGGGGATCTCCTACGAGCAGTACTTC. This codes for CASKSLAGISYEQYF.

The gene calls are TRBV29-1 and TRBJ1-1; no clear D. There are 15 residues in the CDR3. Trimming shortened V by 4 bases and J by 4 bases, and 19 bases separated the two germline ends. The germline gives CDR1 SQVTM, CDR2 ANQGSEA. The CDR3 loop reads CSVVGSQMLGTEAFF. The CDR3 DNA follows: TGCAGCGTTGTCGGTTCACAGATGTTAGGCACTGAAGCTTTCTTT.